The rows below give T cell receptor beta chains drawn from one sample of a study of CD8 T cells in Susac syndrome. Each CDR3 protein is one row after TCRdb ran MiXCR on the immunoSEQ multiplex PCR reads. The sample lists 77,000 or so distinct CDR3 sequences, roughly 91% occurring once. The sample was CD4+ T cells from PBMCs. The receptors were sampled from a human donor with Susac syndrome. CDR3s include the opening cysteine and the closing phenylalanine or tryptophan. Each record gives: D gene, clone size, J gene, V gene, CDR3 DNA, CDR3 protein. The D gene is left open where the match is weak. Part of the rows lack a size; the others show once, few, many or a class for expanded clones.

NA | NA | TRBJ2-2 | TRBV11-2 | TGTGCCAGCAGCTTAGTTACGTCAGGGAGGTGGAGAACCGGGGAGCTGTTTTTT | CASSLVTSGRWRTGELFF
NA | NA | TRBJ1-5 | TRBV6-1 | TGTGCCAGCAGATATGATAGGGTTCAGCCCCAGCATTTT | CASRYDRVQPQHF
TRBD2 | NA | TRBJ2-1 | TRBV6-5 | TGTGCCAGCAGTTCAAGCGGGGGGTTGAATGAGCAGTTCTTC | CASSSSGGLNEQFF
NA | NA | TRBJ1-2 | TRBV29-1 | TGCAGCGTTGAAGAAGTGAGGGGGAGCTACACCTTC | CSVEEVRGSYTF
NA | NA | TRBJ2-5 | TRBV24-1 | TGTGCCACCAGTGATCCCCGGGACACCGCGGAGACCCAGTACTTC | CATSDPRDTAETQYF
TRBD1 | once | TRBJ2-7 | TRBV12-3/TRBV12-4 | TGTGCCAGCAGCCGCCGGACAGGGGGCGGCGAGCAGTACTTC | CASSRRTGGGEQYF
NA | NA | TRBJ2-6 | TRBV9 | TGTGCCAGCAGCTCCCGGCATGGGCTAGGGGCCAACGTCCTGACTTTC | CASSSRHGLGANVLTF
NA | NA | TRBJ2-6 | TRBV7-8 | TGTGCCAGCAGCTTAGCCCGGCGTGGGGCCAACGTCCTGACTTTC | CASSLARRGANVLTF
NA | NA | TRBJ2-1 | TRBV5-1 | TGCGCCAGCAGCTTGACAGTAGGCTCCTACAATGAGCAGTTCTTC | CASSLTVGSYNEQFF
TRBD2 | NA | TRBJ2-3 | TRBV18 | TGTGCCAGCTCACCCTCGCGGGGGGTGACAGATACGCAGTATTTT | CASSPSRGVTDTQYF
NA | NA | TRBJ2-5 | TRBV7-2 | TGTGCCAGCAGCTTAGGGGGGTCCATAGAGACCCAGTACTTC | CASSLGGSIETQYF
NA | NA | TRBJ2-1 | TRBV27 | TGTGCCAGCAGTTTACGTACGTCGGGATCTTCCTACAATGAGCAGTTCTTC | CASSLRTSGSSYNEQFF
NA | NA | TRBJ2-7 | TRBV5-1 | TGCGCCAGCAGCCAGGGCAGGACAGAACAAACCTACGAGCAGTACTTC | CASSQGRTEQTYEQYF
NA | NA | TRBJ1-1 | TRBV9 | TGTGCCAGCAGCGTAGGGGGATCGGGGAACACTGAAGCTTTCTTT | CASSVGGSGNTEAFF
NA | NA | TRBJ1-5 | TRBV7-9 | TGTGCCAGCAGCTTAGGAGGTGGCAATCAGCCCCAGCATTTT | CASSLGGGNQPQHF
NA | once | TRBJ2-2 | TRBV20-1 | TGCAGTGCTAGAGATCTCGGGAGAAAGAGAGAAACCGGGGAGCTGTTTTTT | CSARDLGRKRETGELFF
TRBD1 | NA | TRBJ2-7 | TRBV3-1 | TGTGCCAGCAGCGACCGGGACAGGGGAACCTACGAGCAGTACTTC | CASSDRDRGTYEQYF
NA | few | TRBJ1-5 | TRBV3-1 | TGTGCCAGCAGCCAAGGGGGTAGCCAGCCCCAGCATTTT | CASSQGGSQPQHF
NA | NA | TRBJ1-1 | TRBV7-2 | TGTGCCAGCAGTTGGGTTTTGGGGACTGAAGCTTTCTTT | CASSWVLGTEAFF
TRBD2 | NA | TRBJ2-3 | TRBV5-1 | TGCGCCAGCAGCCCCATACTAGCGGGGGGATCAGATACGCAGTATTTT | CASSPILAGGSDTQYF
NA | NA | TRBJ1-5 | TRBV12-3/TRBV12-4 | TGTGCCAGCAGCTGGGACGGTCAGCCCCAGCATTTT | CASSWDGQPQHF
NA | NA | TRBJ1-5 | TRBV6-5 | TGTGCCAGCAGTTACATCTCTGACAGGCGAGGGGATCAGCCCCAGCATTTT | CASSYISDRRGDQPQHF
NA | few | TRBJ2-7 | TRBV7-2 | TGTGCCAGCAGCTTAGCGCCCCCCCGCGAGGTGCAGTACTTC | CASSLAPPREVQYF
TRBD1 | NA | TRBJ1-1 | TRBV29-1 | TGCAGCGTCGACGACAGGGTGGCTGAAGCTTTCTTT | CSVDDRVAEAFF
NA | NA | TRBJ2-7 | TRBV4-2 | TGTGCCAGCAGCCAATTAGTCGGACAGCGCTACGAGCAGTACTTC | CASSQLVGQRYEQYF
NA | NA | TRBJ1-1 | TRBV2 | TGTGCCAGCAGTGTCAGTCAAGCGGCTTTCTTT | CASSVSQAAFF
NA | NA | TRBJ1-2 | TRBV19 | TGTGCCAGTAGTACGGACTCCAGGCCCTATGGCTACACCTTC | CASSTDSRPYGYTF
TRBD2 | NA | TRBJ2-7 | TRBV29-1 | TGCAGCGACCGACTAGCGGGAGTTCCATACGAGCAGTACTTC | CSDRLAGVPYEQYF
NA | NA | TRBJ2-7 | TRBV3-1 | TGTGCCAGCAGCTCCCCGGCCGGCGAGCAGTACTTC | CASSSPAGEQYF
TRBD1 | NA | TRBJ1-1 | TRBV9 | TGTGCCAGCAGCGTAGGACTCACAGGGGAGCACACTGAAGCTTTCTTT | CASSVGLTGEHTEAFF
TRBD1 | NA | TRBJ2-5 | TRBV2 | TGTGCCAGCAGTGAATGGAGGGGACAGGGAAAAGAGACCCAGTACTTC | CASSEWRGQGKETQYF
NA | NA | TRBJ2-7 | TRBV6-5 | TGTGCCAGCAGTTACGACCGGTCGGCGGGAAATAAACTCTTC | CASSYDRSAGNKLF
NA | NA | TRBJ1-5 | TRBV19 | TGTGCCAGTAGCCTACGGGGGGCCTTCAATCAGCCCCAGCATTTT | CASSLRGAFNQPQHF
TRBD1 | NA | TRBJ2-2 | TRBV6-5 | TGTGCCAGCAGTTACCTACGGACAGGGGGAGGGTCCGGGGAGCTGTTTTTT | CASSYLRTGGGSGELFF
TRBD1 | NA | TRBJ1-5 | TRBV10-3 | TGTGCCATCAGTGAGCGTATTGGACAGGGGGTACGCAATCAGCCCCAGCATTTT | CAISERIGQGVRNQPQHF
TRBD1 | NA | TRBJ2-1 | TRBV4-2 | TGTGCCAGCAGCCGGGGACAGGGGGTTAGCAATGAGCAGTTCTTC | CASSRGQGVSNEQFF
NA | once | TRBJ2-7 | TRBV18 | TGTGCCAGCTTAACCGGAGGGGAAAAGGGGGAGCAGTACTTC | CASLTGGEKGEQYF
NA | NA | TRBJ1-4 | TRBV2 | TGTGCCAGCAGCGCAATCGGGGGCCCTAATGAAAAACTGTTTTTT | CASSAIGGPNEKLFF
NA | NA | TRBJ2-5 | TRBV18 | TGTGCCAGCTCGCGGGGGCAGACGGGAGTAGAGACCCAGTACTTC | CASSRGQTGVETQYF
NA | NA | TRBJ2-5 | TRBV6-5 | TGTGCCAGCAGTTTCCGCCGGGACGTATACTTC | CASSFRRDVYF
TRBD1 | NA | TRBJ2-1 | TRBV3-1 | TGTGCCAGCAGCCCCCGTCAAACCGGGACAGGGCTCGGTGAGCAGTTCTTC | CASSPRQTGTGLGEQFF
TRBD1 | NA | TRBJ2-7 | TRBV6-5 | TGTGCCAGCAGTTACTCCAGGGGGTCCTACGAGCAGTACTTC | CASSYSRGSYEQYF
NA | NA | TRBJ2-1 | TRBV19 | TGTGCCAGTAGCGGGGGAGGTGATGAGCAGTTCTTC | CASSGGGDEQFF
TRBD2 | NA | TRBJ2-2 | TRBV5-1 | TGCGCCAGCAGTGGAAGAGCGGGGGGGCCGAATGGTAACACCGGGGAGCTGTTTTTT | CASSGRAGGPNGNTGELFF
NA | NA | TRBJ1-1 | TRBV27 | TGTGCCAGCAGTACAGAGGTCCTTAGTGAAGCTTTCTTT | CASSTEVLSEAFF